Sequencing of this T cell receptor beta chain was carried out in a study of identical twins (dated by TCRdb to 2016 to 2017). For context, the study as a whole: To test whether fetal clonotypes persist, the study used deep sequencing on TCR alpha and beta repertoires from monozygotic twins, unrelated adults of various ages, and cord blood. Replicate twin experiments were performed at different times using different library preparation protocols to rule out contamination.

Study-wide findings and limitations: Compared with coincidental sharing between unrelated individuals, an excess of low generation-probability sequences was observed among out-of-frame TCR alpha sequences shared between twins. Because the same donors could not be followed over many years, the conclusions depended on cross-sectional statistical analysis. Zero-insertion analyses could be partly confounded by invariant T cells such as MAIT and iNKT, though diverse VJ usage argued against such confounding for most clonotypes. Abundant cord blood beta clonotypes carried fewer insertions; young adult naive repertoires showed a weaker similar trend, while memory repertoires showed none. Out-of-frame TCR alpha sharing in monozygotic twins was systematically underestimated by recombination models, whereas sharing between unrelated individuals was in agreement with the recombination models. A weaker excess of twin sharing was found in beta out-of-frame sequences because the signal-to-noise ratio was lowered by fewer shared sequences.

The CDR3 holds 16 amino acids from the cysteine to the phenylalanine. CDR3 DNA is the only sequence kept; it has 48 bases, read in frame from the first base. Via the germline V gene, CDR1 is SGDLS and CDR2 YYNGEE. Trimming accounts for 9 bases at V and 4 bases at J, while the number of junction bases matched to no gene is 12. The method was 5' RACE. The sequencer listed for this sample is Illumina HiSeq 2000. Template switching added a universal primer binding site, and the final cDNA carried a unique molecular identifier that allowed TCR cDNA molecules to be counted accurately. Specific primers in the conserved constant-segment region were used to synthesize first-strand cDNA for TCR alpha and beta chains. Each cDNA library was double barcoded, with a SMART-Mk sample barcode plus Illumina barcodes, to control for contamination. TruSeq adapter sequences along with Illumina sample barcodes were introduced in two successive PCR steps. Sequencing of the TCR alpha and beta cDNA libraries was done on the Illumina HiSeq platform using custom primers. In the authors' own workflow: MiGEC processed the raw reads to extract unique molecular identifiers, while MiXCR was used to determine the CDR3 positions. Recombination models were inferred per individual with the repgenHMM and IGoR tools using an EM algorithm. Shared clonotype analysis was performed with the tcR package in R, normalizing sharing by the product of cloneset sizes. To study raw recombination without the effects of thymic and clonal selection, out-of-frame nonproductive sequences were analyzed. TCRdb handled the public reads itself, with Q25 trimming in fastp and clone calling in MiXCR, and kept productive beta chains. Each entry merges the rows of one CDR3 protein and shows their most common DNA and genes. V and J calls and clone size were set by TCRdb, not the authors. This sample lists 230,000 or so distinct CDR3 sequences; about 8.5% were detected once. The top ten constitute less than 4% of the sample.

A word on this clonotype: There is no known antigen for this receptor. The input lacks base qualities; no much larger clone sits a single base away.

Only healthy Caucasian donors were included. Three pairs of female monozygotic twins, all aged about 18 to 29 years, made up the twin cohort. Positive isolation kits from Invitrogen were used to isolate CD4+ and CD8+ T cell populations. These data were also filed under a second study, of yellow fever vaccine responses in identical twins. In that second paper, the authors write: According to the authors, in identical twins the way T cells responded to vaccination appeared partly convergent and partly personalized. Focusing on identical twins, the study followed the T cell clones that responded to the vaccine, and did so with precision.

This TCR derives from a young woman in good health. The rearranged chain carries TRBV9 and TRBJ2-2, and 10 bases in between align with TRBD2. Sequencing input: CD8+ T cells sorted from blood. CDR3 reads: CATSSGGPGITGELFF. DNA sequence: TGTGCCACCTCTAGCGGGGGCCCCGGGATCACCGGGGAGCTGTTTTTT.